These T cell receptor beta chains were read from a single sample in a study of blood T cell repertoires in COVID-19. Profiled with immunoSEQ multiplex PCR; TCRdb holds only in-frame clones, not every one. Seen here are roughly 180,000 clones, around 85% observed once, and the top ten hold 2% to 2.5%. Sample: peripheral blood. The origin of the receptors is an older man with active or convalescent COVID-19. Both conserved end residues are trimmed from each CDR3. A clone size is listed for some rows: how often the clone was seen (once, few, many), or a class if it is expanded.

cdr3_aa: ASSSRGASTDTQY
clone_size: once
v_call: TRBV5-1
j_call: TRBJ2-3

cdr3_aa: ASSQATGTNSPLH
clone_size: -
v_call: TRBV3-1/TRBV3-2
j_call: TRBJ1-6

cdr3_aa: ASSAWGGRNTEAF
clone_size: -
v_call: TRBV19
j_call: TRBJ1-1

cdr3_aa: ASSEGRGARVNEKLF
clone_size: -
v_call: TRBV25-1
j_call: TRBJ1-4

cdr3_aa: ATSRGPNQPQH
clone_size: -
v_call: TRBV15
j_call: TRBJ1-5

cdr3_aa: ASSPLTSGSAYNEQF
clone_size: -
v_call: TRBV3-1/TRBV3-2
j_call: TRBJ2-1

cdr3_aa: SVAEGSGNTIY
clone_size: -
v_call: TRBV29-1
j_call: TRBJ1-3

cdr3_aa: ASSSRGGYQETQY
clone_size: -
v_call: TRBV28
j_call: TRBJ2-5

cdr3_aa: ASSLLSGSYEQY
clone_size: -
v_call: TRBV5-4
j_call: TRBJ2-7

cdr3_aa: ASSGERGETFKNIQY
clone_size: -
v_call: TRBV21-1
j_call: TRBJ2-4

cdr3_aa: ASSPGTGIYNEQF
clone_size: once
v_call: TRBV27
j_call: TRBJ2-1

cdr3_aa: AAAKLAGGQETQY
clone_size: once
v_call: TRBV6-5
j_call: TRBJ2-5

cdr3_aa: ASSQLPGQGVTGELF
clone_size: -
v_call: TRBV4-1
j_call: TRBJ2-2

cdr3_aa: ASSLWGRQETQY
clone_size: -
v_call: TRBV27
j_call: TRBJ2-5

cdr3_aa: ASSTGTGNNQPQH
clone_size: -
v_call: TRBV19
j_call: TRBJ1-5

cdr3_aa: ASSITDFNQPQH
clone_size: -
v_call: TRBV19
j_call: TRBJ1-5

cdr3_aa: ASRATANGADTQY
clone_size: -
v_call: TRBV2
j_call: TRBJ2-3

cdr3_aa: ASRSDGLGSYNEQF
clone_size: few
v_call: TRBV6-6
j_call: TRBJ2-1

cdr3_aa: ASSQTGMRLGTDTQY
clone_size: -
v_call: TRBV9
j_call: TRBJ2-3

cdr3_aa: ASSLTHGTDTQY
clone_size: -
v_call: TRBV5-6
j_call: TRBJ2-3

cdr3_aa: ASSALQKSPLH
clone_size: -
v_call: TRBV25-1
j_call: TRBJ1-6

cdr3_aa: ASSLTGTSAADTQY
clone_size: -
v_call: TRBV19
j_call: TRBJ2-3

cdr3_aa: ASTYREGYTEAF
clone_size: -
v_call: TRBV6-5
j_call: TRBJ1-1

cdr3_aa: ASSQRRLEAF
clone_size: -
v_call: TRBV14
j_call: TRBJ1-1

cdr3_aa: ASSFYWTSGGISSYNEQF
clone_size: once
v_call: TRBV3-1/TRBV3-2
j_call: TRBJ2-1

cdr3_aa: ANKTGGHTEAF
clone_size: -
v_call: TRBV2
j_call: TRBJ1-1

cdr3_aa: ASSKSTANYGYT
clone_size: once
v_call: TRBV6-2/TRBV6-3
j_call: TRBJ1-2